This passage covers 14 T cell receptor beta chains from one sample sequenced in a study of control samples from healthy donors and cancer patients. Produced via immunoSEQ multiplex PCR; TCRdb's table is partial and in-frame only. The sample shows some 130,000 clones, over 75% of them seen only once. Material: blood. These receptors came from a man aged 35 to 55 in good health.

The CDR3 here is CASSQTSGGETQYF. In DNA form, the CDR3 reads TGTGCCAGCAGCCAGACATCCGGAGGAGAGACCCAGTACTTC. V and J are TRBV7-9 and TRBJ2-5; possible D gene TRBD2, 5 bases. Trimming removed 5 bases from V and 4 bases from J, with 14 bases in between. This CDR3 contains 14 residues. The germline V gene encodes CDR1 SEHNR and CDR2 FQNEAQ (reference sequence).

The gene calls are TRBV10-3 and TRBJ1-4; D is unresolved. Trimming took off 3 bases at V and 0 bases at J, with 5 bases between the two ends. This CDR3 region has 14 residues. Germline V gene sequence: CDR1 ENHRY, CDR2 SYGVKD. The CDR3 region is CAISDSTTNEKLFF. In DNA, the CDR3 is TGTGCCATCAGTGACAGTACAACTAATGAAAAACTGTTTTTT.

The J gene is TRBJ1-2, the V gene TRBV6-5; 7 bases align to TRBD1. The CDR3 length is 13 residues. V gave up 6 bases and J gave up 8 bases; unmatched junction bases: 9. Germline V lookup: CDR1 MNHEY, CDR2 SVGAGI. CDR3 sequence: CASRDGQVPGYTF. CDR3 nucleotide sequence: TGTGCCAGCAGGGATGGACAGGTTCCGGGCTACACCTTC.

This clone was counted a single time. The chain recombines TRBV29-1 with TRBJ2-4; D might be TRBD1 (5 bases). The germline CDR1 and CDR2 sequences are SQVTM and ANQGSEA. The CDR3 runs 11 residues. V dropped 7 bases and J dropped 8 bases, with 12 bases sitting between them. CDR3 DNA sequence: TGCAGCGGCCAGGGTGGTGACATTCAGTACTTC. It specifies CSGQGGDIQYF.

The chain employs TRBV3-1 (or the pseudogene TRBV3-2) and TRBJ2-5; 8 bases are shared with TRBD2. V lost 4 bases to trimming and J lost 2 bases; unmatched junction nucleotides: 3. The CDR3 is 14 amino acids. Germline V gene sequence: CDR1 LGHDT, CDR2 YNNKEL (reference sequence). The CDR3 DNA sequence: TGTGCCAGCAGCCTTCGCGGGGGGCAAGAGACCCAGTACTTC. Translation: CASSLRGGQETQYF.

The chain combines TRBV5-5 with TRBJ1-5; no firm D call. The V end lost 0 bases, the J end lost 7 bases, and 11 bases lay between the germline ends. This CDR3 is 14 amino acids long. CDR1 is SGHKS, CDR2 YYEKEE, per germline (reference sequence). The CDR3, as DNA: TGTGCCAGCAGCTTGGAGGGATACAAACAGCCCCAGCATTTT. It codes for CASSLEGYKQPQHF.

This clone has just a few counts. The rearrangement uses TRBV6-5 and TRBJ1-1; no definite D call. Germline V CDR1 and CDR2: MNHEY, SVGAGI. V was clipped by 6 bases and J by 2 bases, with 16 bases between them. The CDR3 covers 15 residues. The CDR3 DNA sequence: TGTGCCAGCAGCTCTGAAGTACTCCCCAACACTGAAGCTTTCTTT. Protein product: CASSSEVLPNTEAFF.

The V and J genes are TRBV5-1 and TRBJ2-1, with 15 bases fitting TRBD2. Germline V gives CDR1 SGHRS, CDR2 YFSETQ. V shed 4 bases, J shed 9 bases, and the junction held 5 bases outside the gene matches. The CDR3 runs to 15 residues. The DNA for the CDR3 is TGCGCCAGCAGCCCGGGACTAGCGGGGGGTGGTGAGCAGTTCTTC. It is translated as CASSPGLAGGGEQFF.

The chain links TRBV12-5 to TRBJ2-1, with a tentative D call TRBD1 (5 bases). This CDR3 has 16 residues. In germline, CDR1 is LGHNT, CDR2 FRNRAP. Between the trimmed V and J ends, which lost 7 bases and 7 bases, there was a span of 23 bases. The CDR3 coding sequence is TGTGCTAGTGCTCGAAGGGGTGGGCAGGGTTGGAATGAGCAGTTCTTC. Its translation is CASARRGGQGWNEQFF.

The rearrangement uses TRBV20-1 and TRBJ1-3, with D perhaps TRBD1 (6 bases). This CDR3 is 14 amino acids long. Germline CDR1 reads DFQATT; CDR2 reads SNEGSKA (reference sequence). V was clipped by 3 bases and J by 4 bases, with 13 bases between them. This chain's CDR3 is CSASRWGLGNTIYF. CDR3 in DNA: TGCAGTGCTAGTAGGTGGGGGCTCGGAAACACCATATATTTT.

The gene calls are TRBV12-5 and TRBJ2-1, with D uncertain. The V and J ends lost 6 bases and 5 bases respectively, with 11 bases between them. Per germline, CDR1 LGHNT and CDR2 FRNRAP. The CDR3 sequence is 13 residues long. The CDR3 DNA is TGTGCTAGTGGCCTGGGTCTGGACAATGAGCAGTTCTTC. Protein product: CASGLGLDNEQFF.

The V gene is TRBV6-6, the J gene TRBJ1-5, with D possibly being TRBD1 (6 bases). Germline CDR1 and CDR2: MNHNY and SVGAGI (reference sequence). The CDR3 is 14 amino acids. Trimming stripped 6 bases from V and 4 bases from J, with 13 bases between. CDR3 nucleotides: TGTGCCAGCAGCATCCAGGGGTATAATCAGCCCCAGCATTTT. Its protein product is CASSIQGYNQPQHF.

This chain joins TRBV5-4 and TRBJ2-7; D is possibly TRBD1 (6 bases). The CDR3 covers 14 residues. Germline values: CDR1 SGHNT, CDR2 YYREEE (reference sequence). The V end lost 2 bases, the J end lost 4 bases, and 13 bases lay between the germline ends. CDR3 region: CASSFGLRGYEQYF. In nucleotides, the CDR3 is TGTGCCAGCAGCTTCGGGTTGAGGGGGTACGAGCAGTACTTC. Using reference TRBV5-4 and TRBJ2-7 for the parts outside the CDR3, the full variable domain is ETGVTQSPTHLIKTRGQQVTLRCSSQSGHNTVSWYQQALGQGPQFIFQYYREEENGRGNFPPRFSGLQFPNYSSELNVNALELDDSALYLCASSFGLRGYEQYFGPGTRLTVT.

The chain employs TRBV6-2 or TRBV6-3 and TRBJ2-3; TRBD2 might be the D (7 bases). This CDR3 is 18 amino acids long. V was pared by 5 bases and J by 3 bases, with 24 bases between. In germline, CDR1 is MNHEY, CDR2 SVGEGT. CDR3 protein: CASSPRLAKGGGTDTQYF. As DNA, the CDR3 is TGTGCCAGCAGTCCCCGACTCGCGAAGGGGGGGGGTACAGATACGCAGTATTTT.